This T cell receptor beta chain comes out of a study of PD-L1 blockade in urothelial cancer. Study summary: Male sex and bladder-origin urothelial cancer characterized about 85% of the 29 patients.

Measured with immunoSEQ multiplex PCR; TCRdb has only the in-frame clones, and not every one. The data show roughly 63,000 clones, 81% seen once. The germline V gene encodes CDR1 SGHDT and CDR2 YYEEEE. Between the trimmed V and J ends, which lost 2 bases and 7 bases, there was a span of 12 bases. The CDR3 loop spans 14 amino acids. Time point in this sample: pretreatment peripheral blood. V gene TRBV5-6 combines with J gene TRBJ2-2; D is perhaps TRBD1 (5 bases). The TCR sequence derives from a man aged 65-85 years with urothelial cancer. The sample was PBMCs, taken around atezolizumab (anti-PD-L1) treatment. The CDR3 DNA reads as TGTGCCAGCAGCTTCCCAGGGCTGGTCGGGGAGCTGTTTTTT. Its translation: CASSFPGLVGELFF.